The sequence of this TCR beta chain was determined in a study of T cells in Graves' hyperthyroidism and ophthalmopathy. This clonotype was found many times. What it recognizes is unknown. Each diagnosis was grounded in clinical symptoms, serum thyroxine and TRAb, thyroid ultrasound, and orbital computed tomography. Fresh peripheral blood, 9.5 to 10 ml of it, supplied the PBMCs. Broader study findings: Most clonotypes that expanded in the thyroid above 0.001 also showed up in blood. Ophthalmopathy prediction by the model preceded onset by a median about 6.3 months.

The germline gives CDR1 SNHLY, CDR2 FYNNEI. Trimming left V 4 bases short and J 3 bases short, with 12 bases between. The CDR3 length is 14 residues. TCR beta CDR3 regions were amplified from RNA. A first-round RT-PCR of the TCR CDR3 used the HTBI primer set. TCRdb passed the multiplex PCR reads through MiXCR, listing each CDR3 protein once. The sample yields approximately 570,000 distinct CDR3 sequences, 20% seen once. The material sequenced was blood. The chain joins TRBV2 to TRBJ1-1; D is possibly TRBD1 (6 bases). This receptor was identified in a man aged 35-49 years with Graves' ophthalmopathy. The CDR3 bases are TGTGCCAGCAGTGGGGGGGGCTGGGACACTGAAGCTTTCTTT. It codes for CASSGGGWDTEAFF.